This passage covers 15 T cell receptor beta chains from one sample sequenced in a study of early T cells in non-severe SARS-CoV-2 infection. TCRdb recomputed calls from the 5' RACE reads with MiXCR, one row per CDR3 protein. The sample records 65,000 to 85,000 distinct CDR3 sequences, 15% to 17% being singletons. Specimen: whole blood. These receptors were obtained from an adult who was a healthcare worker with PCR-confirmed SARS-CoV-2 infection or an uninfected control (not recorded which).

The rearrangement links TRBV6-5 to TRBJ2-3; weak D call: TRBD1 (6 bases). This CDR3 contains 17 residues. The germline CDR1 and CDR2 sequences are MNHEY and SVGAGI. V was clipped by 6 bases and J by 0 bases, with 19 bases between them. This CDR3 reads CASSPKTLQGSTDTQYF. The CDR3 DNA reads TGTGCCAGCAGCCCGAAAACATTACAGGGCAGCACAGATACGCAGTATTTT.

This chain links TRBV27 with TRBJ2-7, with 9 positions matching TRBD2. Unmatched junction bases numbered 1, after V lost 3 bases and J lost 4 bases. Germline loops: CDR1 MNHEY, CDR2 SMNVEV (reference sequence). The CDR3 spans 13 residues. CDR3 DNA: TGTGCCAGCAGTTTTGCGGGAGGGTACGAGCAGTACTTC. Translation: CASSFAGGYEQYF.

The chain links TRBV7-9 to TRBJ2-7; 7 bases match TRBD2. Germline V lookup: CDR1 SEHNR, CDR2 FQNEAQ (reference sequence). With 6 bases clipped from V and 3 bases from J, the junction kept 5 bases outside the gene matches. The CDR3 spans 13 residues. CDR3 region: CASSPGGSYEQYF. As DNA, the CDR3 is TGTGCCAGCAGTCCCGGGGGGAGCTACGAGCAGTACTTC.

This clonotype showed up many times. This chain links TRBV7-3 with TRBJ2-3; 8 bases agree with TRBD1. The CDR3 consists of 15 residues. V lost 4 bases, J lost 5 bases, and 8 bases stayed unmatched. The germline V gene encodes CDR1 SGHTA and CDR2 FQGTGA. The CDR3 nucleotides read TGTGCCAGCAGCTCCTCAGGGGGCCGGGGAGATACGCAGTATTTT. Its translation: CASSSSGGRGDTQYF.

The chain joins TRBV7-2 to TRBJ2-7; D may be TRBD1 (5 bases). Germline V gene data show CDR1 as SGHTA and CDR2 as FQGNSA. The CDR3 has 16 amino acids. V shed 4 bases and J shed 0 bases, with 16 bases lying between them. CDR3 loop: CASSSKGESTSYEQYF. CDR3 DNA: TGTGCCAGCAGCTCTAAAGGGGAATCAACCTCCTACGAGCAGTACTTC.

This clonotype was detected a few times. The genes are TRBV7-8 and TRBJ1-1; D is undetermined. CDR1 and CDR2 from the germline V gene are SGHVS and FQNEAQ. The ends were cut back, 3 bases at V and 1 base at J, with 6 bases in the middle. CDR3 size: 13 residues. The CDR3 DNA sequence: TGTGCCAGCAGCTTCACAGAGAACACTGAAGCTTTCTTT. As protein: CASSFTENTEAFF.

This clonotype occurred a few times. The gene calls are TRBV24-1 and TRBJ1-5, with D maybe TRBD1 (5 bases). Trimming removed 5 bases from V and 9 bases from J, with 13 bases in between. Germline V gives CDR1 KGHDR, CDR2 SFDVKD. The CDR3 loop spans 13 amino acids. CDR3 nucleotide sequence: TGTGCCACCAGTGCGGGGTTTAGGGGGCCCCAGCATTTT. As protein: CATSAGFRGPQHF.

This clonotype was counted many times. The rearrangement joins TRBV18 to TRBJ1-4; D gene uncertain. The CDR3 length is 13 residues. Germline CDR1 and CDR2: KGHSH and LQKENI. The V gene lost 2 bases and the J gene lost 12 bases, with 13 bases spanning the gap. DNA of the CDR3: TGTGCCAGCTCACCATTAGCCTGGCAGGAACTGTTTTTT. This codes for CASSPLAWQELFF.

CDR3 loop: CASSRGQGVSDTQYF. The CDR3 DNA follows: TGTGCCAGCAGTCGCGGACAGGGAGTCTCGGATACGCAGTATTTT. The rearrangement joins TRBV6-5 to TRBJ2-3; TRBD1 aligns across 8 bases. CDR1 and CDR2 from the germline V gene are MNHEY and SVGAGI. This CDR3 has 15 amino acids. V lost 5 bases and J lost 6; bases outside the gene matches: 10.

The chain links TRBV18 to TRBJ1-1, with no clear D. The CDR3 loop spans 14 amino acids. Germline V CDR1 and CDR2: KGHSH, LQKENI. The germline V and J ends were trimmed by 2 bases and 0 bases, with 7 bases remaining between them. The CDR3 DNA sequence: TGTGCCAGCTCACCAACAAAGATGAACACTGAAGCTTTCTTT. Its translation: CASSPTKMNTEAFF.

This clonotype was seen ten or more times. This CDR3 is CASSLVRGQQYF. The CDR3 DNA reads as TGTGCCAGCAGTTTAGTTCGGGGACAGCAGTACTTC. This rearrangement joins TRBV28 to TRBJ2-7; the D call may be TRBD1 or TRBD2 (5 bases each). Germline CDR1 reads MDHEN; CDR2 reads SYDVKM. Trimming removed 2 bases at V and 8 bases at J, with 10 bases between. The CDR3 covers 12 residues.

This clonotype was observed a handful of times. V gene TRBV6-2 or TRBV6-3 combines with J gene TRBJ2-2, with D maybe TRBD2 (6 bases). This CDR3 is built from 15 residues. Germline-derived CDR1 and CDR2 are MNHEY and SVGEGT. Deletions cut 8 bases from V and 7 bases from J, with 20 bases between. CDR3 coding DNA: TGTGCCAGCGTCAAGGTAACGGGAGCGGTCGGGGAGCTGTTTTTT. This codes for CASVKVTGAVGELFF.

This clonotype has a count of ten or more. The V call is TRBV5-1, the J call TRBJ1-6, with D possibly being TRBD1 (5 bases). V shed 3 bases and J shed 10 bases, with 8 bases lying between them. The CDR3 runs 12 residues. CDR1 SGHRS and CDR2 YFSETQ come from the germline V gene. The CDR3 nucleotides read TGCGCCAGCAGCTGGGGGAACTCACCCCTCCACTTT. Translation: CASSWGNSPLHF. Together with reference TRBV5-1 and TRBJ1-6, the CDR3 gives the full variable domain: KAGVTQTPRYLIKTRGQQVTLSCSPISGHRSVSWYQQTPGQGLQFLFEYFSETQRNKGNFPGRFSGRQFSNSRSEMNVSTLELGDSALYLCASSWGNSPLHFGNGTRLTVT.

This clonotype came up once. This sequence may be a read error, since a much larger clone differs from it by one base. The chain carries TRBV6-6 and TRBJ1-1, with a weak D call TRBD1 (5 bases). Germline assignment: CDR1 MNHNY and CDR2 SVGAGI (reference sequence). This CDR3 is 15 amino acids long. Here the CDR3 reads CASSRTRDLNTEDFF. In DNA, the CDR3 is TGTGCCAGCAGCCGAACCAGGGACCTGAACACTGAAGATTTCTTT.

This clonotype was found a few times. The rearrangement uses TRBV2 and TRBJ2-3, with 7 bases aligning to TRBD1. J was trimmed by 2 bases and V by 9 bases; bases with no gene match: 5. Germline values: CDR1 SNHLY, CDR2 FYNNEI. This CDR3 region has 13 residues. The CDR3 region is CASSGTATDTQYF. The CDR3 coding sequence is TGTGCCAGTTCCGGGACAGCCACAGATACGCAGTATTTT.